These T cell receptor beta chains were read from a single sample in a study of graft-versus-host responses after intestinal transplantation. Sequencing was performed with immunoSEQ multiplex PCR; in TCRdb, only in-frame clones are kept and a portion is missing. The profile shows 35,000 to 55,000 clones, over 85% of them singletons. The sample consisted of PBMCs, taken 750 to 800 days after a first intestinal transplant, on the day of a second. These receptors all stem from a human patient who received an intestinal transplant, so some T cells may come from the graft donor. Each CDR3 is given with its conserved first and last residue. The order of the fields is V gene, J gene, clone size, D gene, CDR3 protein, CDR3 DNA. D genes are given only for firm matches. Only part of the rows carry a size: once, few, many, or a class if the clone is expanded.

TRBV7-3,TRBJ2-3,.,.,CASSLSGAGDTQYF,TGTGCCAGCAGCTTATCAGGGGCAGGAGATACGCAGTATTTT
TRBV29-1,TRBJ1-2,.,.,CSVATQAAYLYGYTF,TGCAGCGTGGCTACCCAGGCCGCGTATCTCTATGGCTACACCTTC
TRBV5-8,TRBJ1-5,.,.,CASSLESANQPQHF,TGTGCCAGCAGCTTGGAGAGCGCCAATCAGCCCCAGCATTTT
TRBV10-3,TRBJ2-7,.,.,CAISVPTVPYEQYF,TGTGCCATCAGTGTGCCGACTGTACCCTACGAGCAGTACTTC
TRBV27,TRBJ1-2,.,.,CASSPNINYGYTF,TGTGCCAGCAGTCCGAACATAAACTATGGCTACACCTTC
TRBV19,TRBJ1-4,.,.,CASSPSSLGEKLFF,TGTGCCAGTAGTCCATCTTCACTGGGGGAAAAACTGTTTTTT
TRBV27,TRBJ2-3,once,TRBD1,CASKPQTGSADTQYF,TGTGCCAGCAAGCCCCAGACAGGGAGTGCAGATACGCAGTATTTT
TRBV7-3,TRBJ2-7,.,TRBD2,CARRTSAYYEQYF,TGTGCCAGAAGGACTAGCGCTTACTACGAGCAGTACTTC
TRBV29-1,TRBJ2-6,once,.,CSVPGNGANVLTF,TGCAGCGTTCCAGGGAATGGGGCCAACGTCCTGACTTTC
TRBV9,TRBJ2-7,.,TRBD2,CASSSELAGVREQYF,TGTGCCAGCAGCTCCGAACTAGCGGGAGTGAGAGAGCAGTACTTC
TRBV14,TRBJ2-4,.,.,CASSQRWGAKNIQYF,TGTGCCAGCAGCCAACGATGGGGTGCCAAAAACATTCAGTACTTC
TRBV19,TRBJ2-7,.,TRBD1,CASSIGTGESFHYEQYF,TGTGCCAGTAGTATAGGGACAGGTGAATCCTTTCACTACGAGCAGTACTTC
TRBV5-1,TRBJ1-2,.,.,CASSLEQGGYGYTF,TGCGCCAGCAGCTTGGAACAGGGAGGGTATGGCTACACCTTC
TRBV5-4,TRBJ1-3,.,.,CASTRDIGNTIYF,TGTGCCAGCACCCGGGACATCGGAAACACCATATATTTT
TRBV4-2,TRBJ1-5,.,.,CASSHSGEGPQHF,TGTGCCAGCAGCCATTCAGGGGAGGGGCCCCAGCATTTT
TRBV13,TRBJ2-3,.,.,CASSIGTSTDTQYF,TGTGCCAGCAGCATAGGGACTAGCACAGATACGCAGTATTTT
TRBV28,TRBJ2-3,.,.,CASSWFKDFRQYF,TGTGCCAGCAGTTGGTTCAAGGACTTTAGGCAGTATTTT
TRBV6-5,TRBJ1-2,.,.,CASSYGGPYGYTF,TGTGCCAGCAGTTACGGGGGGCCCTATGGCTACACCTTC
TRBV28,TRBJ2-2,.,TRBD2,CASSFRGSGRAKLFF,TGTGCCAGCAGTTTTCGGGGTAGCGGGAGGGCCAAGCTGTTTTTT
TRBV6-5,TRBJ2-1,.,.,CASSYSPLRSYNEQFF,TGTGCCAGCAGTTACTCGCCGCTGAGGTCCTACAATGAGCAGTTCTTC
TRBV19,TRBJ2-7,.,TRBD2,CASSISSSGTGEQYF,TGTGCCAGTAGTATATCGAGTAGCGGGACTGGCGAGCAGTACTTC
TRBV19,TRBJ2-7,.,.,CASSATRRSYEQYF,TGTGCCAGTAGCGCGACCCGGAGGTCCTACGAGCAGTACTTC
TRBV18,TRBJ2-5,few,TRBD1,CASSRSPGQGVQETQYF,TGTGCCAGCTCACGATCTCCGGGACAGGGGGTACAAGAGACCCAGTACTTC
TRBV7-9,TRBJ1-1,.,.,CASSPSGSSNTEAFF,TGTGCCAGCAGCCCTTCAGGGTCTTCGAACACTGAAGCTTTCTTT
TRBV5-1,TRBJ1-2,.,.,CASRIATVVYGGYTF,TGCGCCAGCAGGATAGCGACAGTTGTTTATGGTGGCTACACCTTC
TRBV19,TRBJ1-2,.,.,CASSSLDSGGGYTF,TGTGCCAGTAGTTCACTGGACAGCGGGGGCGGCTACACCTTC
TRBV15,TRBJ2-5,.,.,CATSRLGMEETQYF,TGTGCCACCAGCAGGCTGGGGATGGAGGAGACCCAGTACTTC
TRBV19,TRBJ2-1,.,.,CASSIPRERGGWFF,TGTGCCAGTAGTATTCCGCGGGAGAGAGGGGGCTGGTTCTTC
TRBV11-3,TRBJ2-1,once,.,CASSLTRRGDEQFF,TGTGCCAGCAGCTTAACCCGGAGGGGCGATGAGCAGTTCTTC
TRBV19,TRBJ2-3,.,TRBD1,CASRRDRGTDTQYF,TGTGCCAGTCGCCGGGACAGGGGAACAGATACGCAGTATTTT
TRBV28,TRBJ2-4,.,.,CASSLGGDSKNIQYF,TGTGCCAGCAGTTTAGGAGGGGACAGTAAAAACATTCAGTACTTC
TRBV7-8,TRBJ2-1,once,.,CASSLRLVVYNEQFF,TGTGCCAGCAGCTTAAGACTAGTGGTCTACAATGAGCAGTTCTTC
TRBV7-3,TRBJ2-7,.,.,CASSPGPSYEQYF,TGTGCCAGCAGCCCAGGGCCATCCTACGAGCAGTACTTC
TRBV30,TRBJ2-6,.,.,CAWSDGLSGANVLTF,TGTGCCTGGAGTGACGGACTCTCTGGGGCCAACGTCCTGACTTTC
TRBV11-2,TRBJ1-4,.,TRBD1,CASSPGQGREKLFF,TGTGCCAGCAGCCCAGGACAGGGGCGTGAAAAACTGTTTTTT
TRBV6-5,TRBJ2-3,.,.,CATAPLSGSTDTQYF,TGTGCTACAGCCCCACTAAGCGGAAGCACAGATACGCAGTATTTT
TRBV14,TRBJ2-3,few,TRBD2,CASSQRLAGGLSEDTQYF,TGTGCCAGCAGCCAGCGTCTAGCGGGAGGGCTATCGGAGGATACGCAGTATTTT
TRBV5-4,TRBJ1-1,.,TRBD1,CASSLTGKDEAFF,TGTGCCAGCAGCCTGACAGGGAAGGATGAAGCTTTCTTT
TRBV5-6,TRBJ1-2,.,.,CASSNGYGYTF,TGTGCCAGCAGCAACGGCTATGGCTACACCTTC
TRBV6-5,TRBJ2-7,.,.,CASSYDGPYEQYF,TGTGCCAGCAGTTACGACGGTCCCTACGAGCAGTACTTC
TRBV19,TRBJ2-7,.,TRBD1,CASSTGTGQRSYEQYF,TGTGCCAGTAGCACCGGGACAGGTCAACGCTCCTACGAGCAGTACTTC
TRBV11-3,TRBJ2-7,once,.,CASSKGVGGYEQYF,TGTGCCAGCAGCAAGGGGGTTGGTGGGTACGAGCAGTACTTC
TRBV29-1,TRBJ2-3,.,TRBD1,CSAMPQGLADTQYF,TGCAGCGCGATGCCACAGGGGTTAGCAGATACGCAGTATTTT
TRBV9,TRBJ1-3,.,TRBD1,CASSAGQGGSGNTIYF,TGTGCCAGCAGCGCCGGACAGGGCGGCTCTGGAAACACCATATATTTT
TRBV11-2,TRBJ2-7,.,.,CASSLRHYEQYF,TGTGCCAGCAGCTTACGACACTACGAGCAGTACTTC
TRBV5-1,TRBJ2-7,.,.,CASSASQTIGVGRKEQYF,TGCGCCAGCAGCGCGTCTCAGACTATAGGGGTAGGACGGAAGGAGCAGTACTTC
TRBV7-7,TRBJ2-5,.,TRBD2,CASSPGVAGIWETQYF,TGTGCTAGCAGCCCGGGGGTAGCGGGGATATGGGAGACCCAGTACTTC
TRBV6-4,TRBJ2-2,.,TRBD2,CASGRGANTGELFF,TGTGCCTCAGGGAGGGGTGCGAACACCGGGGAGCTGTTTTTT
TRBV9,TRBJ2-5,.,TRBD1,CASSKTGQETQYF,TGTGCCAGCAGCAAGACAGGGCAAGAGACCCAGTACTTC
TRBV5-6,TRBJ2-4,.,.,CASSPTVAKNIQYF,TGTGCCAGCAGCCCGACAGTAGCCAAAAACATTCAGTACTTC
TRBV6-5,TRBJ1-2,.,TRBD1,CASTLRQGHYGGYTF,TGTGCCAGCACCCTAAGACAGGGACATTACGGCGGCTACACCTTC
TRBV9,TRBJ2-1,.,.,CASSVSWGPTAIFDEQFF,TGTGCCAGCAGCGTCTCCTGGGGACCCACCGCCATTTTCGATGAGCAGTTCTTC
TRBV5-5,TRBJ2-1,.,.,CASSLEVTRARGEQFF,TGTGCCAGCAGCTTGGAAGTGACCAGGGCACGTGGTGAGCAGTTCTTC
TRBV28,TRBJ1-5,.,.,CASSRRVQGQPQHF,TGTGCCAGCAGTCGCAGGGTTCAGGGGCAGCCCCAGCATTTT
TRBV11-2,TRBJ2-7,.,.,CASSPRRTHTIYEQYF,TGTGCCAGCAGCCCCCGAAGGACACATACTATCTACGAGCAGTACTTC
TRBV6-5,TRBJ1-6,once,.,CASSYWRGLESPLHF,TGTGCCAGCAGTTACTGGCGGGGTTTAGAGTCACCCCTCCACTTT
TRBV5-1,TRBJ2-6,.,TRBD1,CASHGRDSGSSGANVLTF,TGCGCCAGCCACGGCCGGGACAGTGGATCTTCTGGGGCCAACGTCCTGACTTTC
TRBV19,TRBJ2-6,.,TRBD1,CASSTGQGASGANVLTF,TGTGCCAGTAGTACAGGGCAGGGGGCCTCTGGGGCCAACGTCCTGACTTTC